The entry below gives a single T cell receptor (beta chain) sequence along with its context. Antigen: not known. Other nucleotide sequences from this sample produce the same CDR3. Per the original data handling: From ImmunoSEQ came sequences covering only the junction and carrying no quality scores, so filtering differed. Profiled with immunoSEQ multiplex PCR; TCRdb holds only in-frame clones, not every one. D and trimming were read from the DNA, whereas the V and J calls and clone size are those reported in that table. The table includes around 1.9 million clones, under 95% detected once. Trimming pared 5 bases from V and 4 bases from J, leaving 7 bases between. There are 11 residues in the CDR3. The germline CDR1 and CDR2 sequences are SGHRS and YFSETQ. The naive CD8 fraction comprised CD45RO-negative cells positively selected for CCR7 and excluded terminally differentiated effector memory CD45RA+ cells.

This sample stems from a study of shared clonotypes between healthy human individuals. Study-wide points: Among donors, sharing of clonotypes was expected to be affected by sequencing depth. Donor scarcity curtailed the genetic and exposure-history diversity represented herein.

This TCR was sampled from a young man in good health. Some clones in this sample may be carry-over from other donors' samples. Material: naive CD8+ T cells from PBMCs. The gene calls are TRBV5-1 and TRBJ2-7; D is unclear. The CDR3 reads CASRLSYEQYF. CDR3 in DNA: TGCGCCAGCAGATTGAGTTACGAGCAGTACTTC.